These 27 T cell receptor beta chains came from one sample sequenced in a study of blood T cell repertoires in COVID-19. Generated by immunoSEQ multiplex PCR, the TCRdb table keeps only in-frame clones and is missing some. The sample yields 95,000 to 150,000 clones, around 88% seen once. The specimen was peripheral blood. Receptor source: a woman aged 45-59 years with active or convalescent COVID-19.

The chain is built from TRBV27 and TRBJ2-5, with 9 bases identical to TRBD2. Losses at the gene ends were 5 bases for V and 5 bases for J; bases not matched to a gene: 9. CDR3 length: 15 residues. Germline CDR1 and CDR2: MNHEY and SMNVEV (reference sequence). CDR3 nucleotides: TGTGCCAGCAGTACGTTATTAGCGGGAGTCGAGACCCAGTACTTC. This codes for CASSTLLAGVETQYF.

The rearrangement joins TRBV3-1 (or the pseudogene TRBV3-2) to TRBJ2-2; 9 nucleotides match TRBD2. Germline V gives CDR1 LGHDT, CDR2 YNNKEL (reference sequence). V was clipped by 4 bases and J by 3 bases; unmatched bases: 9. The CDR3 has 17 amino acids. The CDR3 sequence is CASSPSRTSADTGELFF. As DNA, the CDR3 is TGTGCCAGCAGCCCATCCAGGACTAGCGCAGACACCGGGGAGCTGTTTTTT.

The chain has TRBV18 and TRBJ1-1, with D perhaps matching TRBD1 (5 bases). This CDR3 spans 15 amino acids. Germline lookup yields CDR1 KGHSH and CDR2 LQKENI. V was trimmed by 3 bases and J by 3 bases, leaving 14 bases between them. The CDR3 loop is CASSPGPGGDTEAFF. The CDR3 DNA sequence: TGTGCCAGCTCACCGGGACCTGGAGGGGACACTGAAGCTTTCTTT.

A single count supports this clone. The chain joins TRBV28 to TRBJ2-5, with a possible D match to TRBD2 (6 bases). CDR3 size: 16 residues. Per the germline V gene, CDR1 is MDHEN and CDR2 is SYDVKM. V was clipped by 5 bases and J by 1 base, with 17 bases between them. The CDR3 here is CASSPPAGRAQETQYF. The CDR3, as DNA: TGTGCCAGCAGTCCCCCGGCGGGGCGCGCCCAAGAGACCCAGTACTTC. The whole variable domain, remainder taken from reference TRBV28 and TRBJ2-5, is DVKVTQSSRYLVKRTGEKVFLECVQDMDHENMFWYRQDPGLGLRLIYFSYDVKMKEKGDIPEGYSVSREKKERFSLILESASTNQTSMYLCASSPPAGRAQETQYFGPGTRLLVL.

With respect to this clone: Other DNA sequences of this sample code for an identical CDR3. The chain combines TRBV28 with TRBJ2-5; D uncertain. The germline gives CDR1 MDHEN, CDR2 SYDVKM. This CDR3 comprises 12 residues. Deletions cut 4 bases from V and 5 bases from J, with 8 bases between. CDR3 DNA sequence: TGTGCCAGCAGTTCCCCTAGGGAGACCCAGTACTTC. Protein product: CASSSPRETQYF.

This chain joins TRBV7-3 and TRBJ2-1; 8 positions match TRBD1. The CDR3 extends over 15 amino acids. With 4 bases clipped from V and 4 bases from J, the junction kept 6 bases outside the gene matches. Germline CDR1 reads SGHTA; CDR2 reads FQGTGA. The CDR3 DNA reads TGTGCCAGCAGCTACCGGACAGGGAGTTACAATGAGCAGTTCTTC. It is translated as CASSYRTGSYNEQFF.

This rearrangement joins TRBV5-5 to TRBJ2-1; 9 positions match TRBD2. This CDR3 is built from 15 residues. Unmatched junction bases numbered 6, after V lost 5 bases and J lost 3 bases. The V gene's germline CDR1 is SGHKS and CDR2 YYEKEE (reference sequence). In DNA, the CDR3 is TGTGCCAGCAGGCGGAGCGGGGGGATCTACAATGAGCAGTTCTTC. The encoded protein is CASRRSGGIYNEQFF. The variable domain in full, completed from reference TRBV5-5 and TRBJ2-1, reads DAGVTQSPTHLIKTRGQQVTLRCSPISGHKSVSWYQQVLGQGPQFIFQYYEKEERGRGNFPDRFSARQFPNYSSELNVNALLLGDSALYLCASRRSGGIYNEQFFGPGTRLTVL.

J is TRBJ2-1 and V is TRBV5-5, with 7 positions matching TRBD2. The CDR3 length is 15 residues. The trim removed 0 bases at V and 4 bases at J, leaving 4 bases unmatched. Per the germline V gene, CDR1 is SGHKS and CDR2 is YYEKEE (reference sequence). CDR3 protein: CASSLVASGYNEQFF. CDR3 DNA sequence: TGTGCCAGCAGCTTGGTAGCTAGCGGATACAATGAGCAGTTCTTC.

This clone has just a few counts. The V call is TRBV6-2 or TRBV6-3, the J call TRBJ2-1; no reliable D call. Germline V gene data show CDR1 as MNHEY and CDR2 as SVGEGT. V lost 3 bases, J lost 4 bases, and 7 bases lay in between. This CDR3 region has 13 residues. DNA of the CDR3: TGTGCCAGCAGTTATTCCGCGTACAATGAGCAGTTCTTC. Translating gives CASSYSAYNEQFF.

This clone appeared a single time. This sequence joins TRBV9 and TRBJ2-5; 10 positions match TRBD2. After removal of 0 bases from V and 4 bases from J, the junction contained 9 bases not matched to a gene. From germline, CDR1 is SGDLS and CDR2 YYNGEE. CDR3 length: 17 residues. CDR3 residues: CASSVASGGSQRETQYF. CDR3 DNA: TGTGCCAGCAGCGTAGCTAGCGGGGGCTCCCAAAGAGAGACCCAGTACTTC. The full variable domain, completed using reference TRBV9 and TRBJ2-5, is DSGVTQTPKHLITATGQRVTLRCSPRSGDLSVYWYQQSLDQGLQFLIQYYNGEERAKGNILERFSAQQFPDLHSELNLSSLELGDSALYFCASSVASGGSQRETQYFGPGTRLLVL.

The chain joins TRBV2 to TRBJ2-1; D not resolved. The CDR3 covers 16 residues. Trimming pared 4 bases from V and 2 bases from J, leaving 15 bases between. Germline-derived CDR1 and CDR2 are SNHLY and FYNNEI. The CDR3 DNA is TGTGCCAGCAGTGTCCGACTCCTCCCCCCCTACAATGAGCAGTTCTTC. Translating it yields CASSVRLLPPYNEQFF.

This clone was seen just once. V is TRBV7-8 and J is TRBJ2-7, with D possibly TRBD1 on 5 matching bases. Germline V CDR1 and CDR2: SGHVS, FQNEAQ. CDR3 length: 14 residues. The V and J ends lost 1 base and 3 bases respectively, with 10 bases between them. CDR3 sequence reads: CASSLGQNLYEQYF. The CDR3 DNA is TGTGCCAGCAGCTTAGGACAGAACCTCTACGAGCAGTACTTC.

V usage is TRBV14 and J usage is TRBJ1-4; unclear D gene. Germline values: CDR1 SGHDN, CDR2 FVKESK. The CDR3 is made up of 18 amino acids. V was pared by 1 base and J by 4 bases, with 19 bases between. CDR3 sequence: CASSQVGCKGEGNEKLFF. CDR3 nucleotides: TGTGCCAGCAGCCAAGTGGGTTGCAAAGGTGAGGGTAATGAAAAACTGTTTTTT.

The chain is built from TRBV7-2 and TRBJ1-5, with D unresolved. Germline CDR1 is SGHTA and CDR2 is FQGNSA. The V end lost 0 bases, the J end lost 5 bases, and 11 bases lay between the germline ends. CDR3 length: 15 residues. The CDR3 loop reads CASSLAYLPHQPQHF. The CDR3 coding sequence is TGTGCCAGCAGCTTAGCGTACCTACCGCATCAGCCCCAGCATTTT. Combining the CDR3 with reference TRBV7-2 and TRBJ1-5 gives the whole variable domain GAGVSQSPSNKVTEKGKDVELRCDPISGHTALYWYRQSLGQGLEFLIYFQGNSAPDKSGLPSDRFSAERTGGSVSTLTIQRTQQEDSAVYLCASSLAYLPHQPQHFGDGTRLSIL.

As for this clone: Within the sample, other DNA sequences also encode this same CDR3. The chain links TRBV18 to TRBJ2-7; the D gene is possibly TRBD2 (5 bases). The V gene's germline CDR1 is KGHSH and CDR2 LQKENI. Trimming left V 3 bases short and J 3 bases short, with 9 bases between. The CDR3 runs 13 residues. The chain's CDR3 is CASSPPGDYEQYF. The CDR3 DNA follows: TGTGCCAGCTCACCGCCCGGGGACTACGAGCAGTACTTC.

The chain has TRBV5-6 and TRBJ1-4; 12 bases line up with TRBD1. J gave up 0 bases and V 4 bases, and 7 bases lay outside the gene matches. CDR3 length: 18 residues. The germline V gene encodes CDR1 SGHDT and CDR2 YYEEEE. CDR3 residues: CASSRGTGGFTTNEKLFF. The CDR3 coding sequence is TGTGCCAGCAGCCGGGGGACAGGGGGCTTTACAACTAATGAAAAACTGTTTTTT.

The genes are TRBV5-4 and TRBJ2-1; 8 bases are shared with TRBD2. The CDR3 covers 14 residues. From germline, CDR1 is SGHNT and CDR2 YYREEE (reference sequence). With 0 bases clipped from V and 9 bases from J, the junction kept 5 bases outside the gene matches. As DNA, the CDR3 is TGTGCCAGCAGCTTGGTTACTAGCGGCTTTGAGCAGTTCTTC. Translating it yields CASSLVTSGFEQFF.

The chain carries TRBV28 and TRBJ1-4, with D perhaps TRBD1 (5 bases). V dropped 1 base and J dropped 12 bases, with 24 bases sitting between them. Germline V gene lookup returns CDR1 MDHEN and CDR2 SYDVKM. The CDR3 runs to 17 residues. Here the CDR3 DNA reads TGTGCCAGCAGTTTATTGGGGGGTACCTCTGGGGGTTATGAACTGTTTTTT. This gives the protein CASSLLGGTSGGYELFF.

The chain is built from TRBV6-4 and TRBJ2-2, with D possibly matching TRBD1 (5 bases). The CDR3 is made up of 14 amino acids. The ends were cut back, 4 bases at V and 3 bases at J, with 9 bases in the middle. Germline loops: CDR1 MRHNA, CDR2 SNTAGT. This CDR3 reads CASSAGAYTGELFF. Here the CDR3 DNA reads TGTGCCAGCAGTGCTGGGGCTTACACCGGGGAGCTGTTTTTT.

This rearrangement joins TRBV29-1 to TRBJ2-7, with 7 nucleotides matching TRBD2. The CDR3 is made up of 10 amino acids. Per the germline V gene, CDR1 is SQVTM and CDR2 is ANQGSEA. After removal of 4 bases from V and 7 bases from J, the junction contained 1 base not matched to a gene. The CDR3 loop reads CSVVGGEQYF. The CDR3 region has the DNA TGCAGCGTTGTGGGGGGGGAGCAGTACTTC.

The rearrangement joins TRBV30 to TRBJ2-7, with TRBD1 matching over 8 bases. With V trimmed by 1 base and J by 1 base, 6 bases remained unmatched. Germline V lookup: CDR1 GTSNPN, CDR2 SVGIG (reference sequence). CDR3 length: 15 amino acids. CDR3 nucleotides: TGTGCCTGGAGTGCGGGACAGGTGATTTCCTACGAGCAGTACTTC. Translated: CAWSAGQVISYEQYF.

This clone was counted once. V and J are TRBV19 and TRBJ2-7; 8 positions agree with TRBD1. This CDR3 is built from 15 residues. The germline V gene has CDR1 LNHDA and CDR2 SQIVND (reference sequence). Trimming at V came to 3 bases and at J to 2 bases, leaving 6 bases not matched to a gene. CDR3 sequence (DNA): TGTGCCAGTAGTATTCGGACAGGGCCTACCTACGAGCAGTACTTC. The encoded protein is CASSIRTGPTYEQYF.

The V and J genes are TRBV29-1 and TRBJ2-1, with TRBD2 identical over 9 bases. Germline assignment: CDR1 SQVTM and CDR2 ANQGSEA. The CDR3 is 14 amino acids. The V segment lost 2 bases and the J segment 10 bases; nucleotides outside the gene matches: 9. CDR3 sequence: CSVELLAGWREQFF. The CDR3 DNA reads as TGCAGCGTTGAACTGCTAGCGGGATGGAGGGAGCAGTTCTTC.

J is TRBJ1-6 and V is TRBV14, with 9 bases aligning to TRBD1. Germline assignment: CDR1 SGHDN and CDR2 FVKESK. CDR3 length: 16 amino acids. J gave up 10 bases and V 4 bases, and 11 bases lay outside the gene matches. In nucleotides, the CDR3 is TGTGCCAGCAGCCCAAAAACGGGACAGGGTGCCTCACCCCTCCACTTT. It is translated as CASSPKTGQGASPLHF.

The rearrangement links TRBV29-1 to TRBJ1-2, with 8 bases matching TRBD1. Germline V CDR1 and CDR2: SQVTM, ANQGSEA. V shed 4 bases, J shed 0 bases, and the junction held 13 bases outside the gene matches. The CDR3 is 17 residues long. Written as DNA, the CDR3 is TGCAGCGTTGTTCTTCTCGGGACAGGCAATACTAACTATGGCTACACCTTC. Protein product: CSVVLLGTGNTNYGYTF. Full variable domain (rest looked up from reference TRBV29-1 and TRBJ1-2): SAVISQKPSRDICQRGTSLTIQCQVDSQVTMMFWYRQQPGQSLTLIATANQGSEATYESGFVIDKFPISRPNLTFSTLTVSNMSPEDSSIYLCSVVLLGTGNTNYGYTFGSGTRLTVV.

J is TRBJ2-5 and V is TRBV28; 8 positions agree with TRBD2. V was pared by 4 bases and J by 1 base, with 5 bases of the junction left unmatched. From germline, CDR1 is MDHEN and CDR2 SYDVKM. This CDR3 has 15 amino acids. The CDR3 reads CASSSSGGRQETQYF. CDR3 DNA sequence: TGTGCCAGCAGTTCCTCGGGAGGGCGCCAAGAGACCCAGTACTTC.

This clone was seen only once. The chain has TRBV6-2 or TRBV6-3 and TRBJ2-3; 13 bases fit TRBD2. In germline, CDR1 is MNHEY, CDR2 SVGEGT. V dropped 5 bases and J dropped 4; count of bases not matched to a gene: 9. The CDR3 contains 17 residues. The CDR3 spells CASSLGLAGKVADTQYF. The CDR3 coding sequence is TGTGCCAGCAGTCTGGGACTAGCGGGAAAGGTGGCAGATACGCAGTATTTT.